In this sample, the clone carrying this T cell receptor (beta chain) turned up many times. Its antigen is currently unknown. This entry comes from a study of T cells after yellow fever vaccination. Turning to the study itself: Researchers used SMART-Seq v4 Ultra Low Input to prepare fractions that had low cell numbers. General study results and limits: Post-booster repertoires contained most primary-vaccination clones again (about 95% CD4, about 90% CD8).

Template-switching 5'RACE yielded the TCR cDNA; a universal primer site and UMIs were added in the process. TCRdb re-called the 5' RACE reads through MiXCR, storing one row per CDR3 protein. This repertoire shows some 100,000 distinct CDR3 sequences, approximately 7.1% found once; its top ten account for roughly 2.8%. V shed 4 bases, J shed 2 bases, and the junction held 8 bases outside the gene matches. Germline CDR1 is SGHTA and CDR2 is FQGNSA. The CDR3 is 15 residues long. This specimen was CD4+ T cells sorted from PBMCs, taken approximately 40 days after the first yellow fever vaccination. The chain is built from TRBV7-2 and TRBJ2-7, with 7 bases lining up with TRBD1. This clonotype originated in a man aged 18 to 30 who received the YFV17D yellow fever vaccine. DNA for the CDR3: TGTGCCAGCAGCTCCGCCGGGACAGACGCCTACGAGCAGTACTTC. Translation gives CASSSAGTDAYEQYF. Variable domain in full (rest from reference TRBV7-2 and TRBJ2-7): GAGVSQSPSNKVTEKGKDVELRCDPISGHTALYWYRQSLGQGLEFLIYFQGNSAPDKSGLPSDRFSAERTGGSVSTLTIQRTQQEDSAVYLCASSSAGTDAYEQYFGPGTRLTVT.